The 4 T cell receptor beta chains listed next were all sequenced from one sample in a study of blood T cell repertoires in COVID-19 (dated by TCRdb to between 2020 and 2021). The protocol used for the library was the immunoSEQ multiplex PCR assay. TCRdb took this table from immuneACCESS and kept in-frame rearrangements with V and J called. Such tables lack part of the clones; where checked against another copy, unresolved V genes explain under half of the gap, and the rest is unexplained. The sample data list around 150,000 clones, and 84% of these were observed just once. The ten largest clones take up about 8.9% of the sample. The sample comprised peripheral blood. The receptors here all came from a man aged 30-40 years with COVID-19, enrolled during active disease.

The chain couples TRBV2 to TRBJ1-3, with D unresolved. Germline values: CDR1 SNHLY, CDR2 FYNNEI. Trimming removed 2 bases at V and 0 bases at J, with 8 bases between. CDR3 size: 15 residues. The CDR3 loop is CASSEMRDSGNTIYF. DNA for the CDR3: TGTGCCAGCAGTGAAATGCGTGACTCTGGAAACACCATATATTTT.

This clone has a handful of counts. CDR3 amino acids: CASSFGGTGELFF. CDR3 in DNA: TGTGCCAGTAGTTTCGGGGGAACCGGGGAGCTGTTTTTT. The chain has TRBV19 and TRBJ2-2; a weak D match, TRBD2 (6 bases). The CDR3 runs to 13 residues. V lost 5 bases and J lost 5, with 9 bases in between. CDR1 and CDR2 from the germline V gene are LNHDA and SQIVND (reference sequence).

The V call is TRBV6-5, the J call TRBJ1-2; 11 nucleotides align to TRBD1. With V trimmed by 5 bases and J by 9 bases, 8 bases remained unmatched. The CDR3 covers 14 residues. Germline V gives CDR1 MNHEY, CDR2 SVGAGI. The CDR3 DNA reads as TGTGCCAGCAGTCTTATCGGACAGGGGGCGAGCTACACCTTC. Amino acid sequence: CASSLIGQGASYTF.

This clone occurred a few times. The chain is built from TRBV27 and TRBJ1-6; no clear D gene. CDR1 is MNHEY and CDR2 is SMNVEV in the germline V gene (reference sequence). Between the trimmed V and J ends, which lost 3 bases and 7 bases, there was a span of 25 bases. The CDR3 is 19 amino acids. The CDR3 is CASSFRGPFHVALNSPLHF. CDR3 nucleotide sequence: TGTGCCAGCAGTTTTAGAGGGCCGTTTCATGTCGCGCTCAATTCACCCCTCCACTTT.